This T cell receptor (beta chain) was recorded in a study of T cell responses to AZD1222 COVID-19 vaccine. V lost 0 bases, J lost 1 base, and 2 bases stayed unmatched. The CDR3 consists of 16 residues. The germline V gene has CDR1 SGHTS and CDR2 YDEGEE. Assay used: immunoSEQ multiplex PCR; TCRdb lists only in-frame clones, some missing. The sample records about 170,000 clones, 85% to 90% being singletons. This sequence joins TRBV5-8 and TRBJ2-7, with 12 nucleotides matching TRBD2. The input for sequencing was peripheral blood, taken 28 days after the second dose of the MenACWY control vaccine. The receptor was isolated from an adult who received the MenACWY meningococcal vaccine as a control. The CDR3 reads CASSLGLAGASYEQYF. As DNA, the CDR3 is TGTGCCAGCAGCTTGGGACTAGCGGGAGCATCCTACGAGCAGTACTTC.